Below are 29 T cell receptor beta chains sequenced from a single sample in a study of T cells after yellow fever vaccination. From the 5' RACE reads, TCRdb called clonotypes with MiXCR, one entry per CDR3 protein. The sample holds around 610,000 distinct CDR3 sequences, less than 15% seen once. The sequencing here drew on PBMCs, taken on the day of the yellow fever booster vaccination. The receptors originated from a man younger than 45 who received the YFV17D yellow fever vaccine.

In its sample, this clonotype was seen many times. This chain joins TRBV18 and TRBJ2-7, with D maybe TRBD1 (5 bases). This CDR3 has 14 residues. Germline loops: CDR1 KGHSH, CDR2 LQKENI. V lost 3 bases and J lost 2, with 11 bases in between. DNA of the CDR3: TGTGCCAGCTCACCCCCGGAAGGGGCCTACGAGCAGTACTTC. Translated: CASSPPEGAYEQYF.

V is TRBV7-2 and J is TRBJ2-3; possibly TRBD2 for D (6 bases). Germline loops: CDR1 SGHTA, CDR2 FQGNSA. V shed 6 bases and J shed 2 bases, with 12 bases lying between them. The CDR3 loop spans 14 amino acids. The CDR3 region is CASRGWEATDTQYF. The DNA for the CDR3 is TGTGCCAGCAGGGGGTGGGAGGCCACAGATACGCAGTATTTT. The full variable domain, its missing parts supplied by reference TRBV7-2 and TRBJ2-3, is GAGVSQSPSNKVTEKGKDVELRCDPISGHTALYWYRQSLGQGLEFLIYFQGNSAPDKSGLPSDRFSAERTGGSVSTLTIQRTQQEDSAVYLCASRGWEATDTQYFGPGTRLTVL.

This clonotype was counted between two and nine times. V is TRBV6-2 or TRBV6-3 and J is TRBJ2-1, with 8 bases fitting TRBD2. The ends lost 6 bases at V and 5 bases at J; junction bases unmatched: 9. The CDR3 spans 15 residues. Germline CDR1 MNHEY, CDR2 SVGEGT. The CDR3 region has the DNA TGTGCCAGCAGAACGCGACTAGCGACGAACAATGAGCAGTTCTTC. This codes for CASRTRLATNNEQFF.

The chain has TRBV29-1 and TRBJ2-1; TRBD2 aligns across 12 bases. The CDR3 runs to 18 residues. The junction had 10 bases not matched to a gene; V was cut back by 4 bases and J by 0 bases. Germline CDR1 SQVTM, CDR2 ANQGSEA. The DNA of the CDR3 is TGCAGCGTTGCCCCGACTAGCGGGAGCGGACGCTCCTACAATGAGCAGTTCTTC. It is translated as CSVAPTSGSGRSYNEQFF.

The chain recombines TRBV10-3 with TRBJ2-2, with 9 bases matching TRBD2. V lost 11 bases and J lost 8; bases outside the gene matches: 24. CDR3 length: 18 residues. Germline CDR1 and CDR2: ENHRY and SYGVKD. The CDR3 spells CASTRPPPRSGRSGELFF. CDR3 DNA sequence: TGTGCCTCAACCCGACCCCCGCCTCGAAGCGGGAGGTCTGGGGAGCTGTTTTTT.

The chain recombines TRBV3-1 with TRBJ2-1; 8 nucleotides match TRBD1. Germline lookup yields CDR1 LGHDT and CDR2 YNNKEL (reference sequence). The length of the CDR3 is 13 residues. Trimming at V came to 5 bases and at J to 6 bases, leaving 3 bases not matched to a gene. CDR3 region: CASSVTGVNEQFF. The CDR3 DNA reads TGTGCCAGCAGCGTGACAGGGGTCAATGAGCAGTTCTTC.

In this sample, this clonotype turned up a few times. The gene calls are TRBV9 and TRBJ2-1; 8 nucleotides match TRBD2. The CDR3 length is 14 residues. With 0 bases clipped from V and 9 bases from J, the junction kept 5 bases outside the gene matches. Germline assignment: CDR1 SGDLS and CDR2 YYNGEE. CDR3 DNA sequence: TGTGCCAGCAGCGTAGTAGGGACTAGAGCTGAGCAGTTCTTC. Protein: CASSVVGTRAEQFF.

The table lists this clonotype with a few counts. This chain links TRBV2 with TRBJ2-4, with 8 positions matching TRBD2. CDR1 is SNHLY and CDR2 is FYNNEI in the germline V gene. The CDR3 has 15 residues. V shed 3 bases, J shed 5 bases, and the junction held 6 bases outside the gene matches. CDR3 nucleotide sequence: TGTGCCAGCAGTGATCGGGGACTAGTAGAAAACATTCAGTACTTC. Protein: CASSDRGLVENIQYF.

This clonotype turned up a few times. The chain uses TRBV6-2 or TRBV6-3 and TRBJ2-1; 10 bases are a match to TRBD2. CDR1 and CDR2 (germline): MNHEY, SVGEGT. The CDR3 has 15 amino acids. J was trimmed by 4 bases and V by 5 bases; bases with no gene match: 5. In DNA, the CDR3 is TGTGCCAGCAGTCCTAGCGGGAGAAGGTACAATGAGCAGTTCTTC. It specifies CASSPSGRRYNEQFF.

This clonotype has only a few counts. CDR3 region: CSCRGGGYGYTF. The CDR3 DNA sequence: TGCAGCTGCCGAGGAGGAGGGTATGGCTACACCTTC. This rearrangement joins TRBV29-1 to TRBJ1-2; D is ambiguous. This CDR3 is 12 amino acids long. Trimming stripped 8 bases from V and 5 bases from J, with 15 bases between. The germline V gene encodes CDR1 SQVTM and CDR2 ANQGSEA.

This clonotype has a handful of counts. The genes are TRBV24-1 and TRBJ2-1; 10 nucleotides align to TRBD2. CDR1 is KGHDR and CDR2 is SFDVKD in the germline V gene. V lost 4 bases, J lost 7 bases, and 6 bases stayed unmatched. The CDR3 is made up of 15 amino acids. This CDR3 is CATSDASGSRNEQFF. Here the CDR3 DNA reads TGTGCCACCAGTGACGCTAGCGGGAGCCGGAATGAGCAGTTCTTC.

The CDR3 here is CASSARLAGGTGELFF. CDR3 DNA: TGTGCCAGCAGTGCACGACTAGCGGGAGGTACCGGGGAGCTGTTTTTT. The chain has TRBV12-3 or TRBV12-4 and TRBJ2-2; 13 positions agree with TRBD2. V lost 5 bases and J lost 5; bases outside the gene matches: 5. The CDR3 consists of 16 residues.

This rearrangement joins TRBV2 to TRBJ2-7; the D is unclear. The germline gives CDR1 SNHLY, CDR2 FYNNEI. V dropped 1 base and J dropped 3 bases, with 13 bases sitting between them. The CDR3 consists of 15 residues. DNA of the CDR3: TGTGCCAGCAGTGAAGTTGTCCGTCATCTCTACGAGCAGTACTTC. Protein: CASSEVVRHLYEQYF.

This clonotype was detected a few times. The rearrangement joins TRBV20-1 to TRBJ1-4; D is unresolved. Germline assignment: CDR1 DFQATT and CDR2 SNEGSKA (reference sequence). V was pared by 0 bases and J by 4 bases, with 12 bases between. The CDR3 has 15 residues. The CDR3 protein is CSARDRVRVNEKLFF. The DNA for the CDR3 is TGCAGTGCTAGAGATCGGGTCAGAGTTAATGAAAAACTGTTTTTT.

This clonotype has just a few counts. J is TRBJ1-3 and V is TRBV7-9, with D hard to call. V was clipped by 5 bases and J by 0 bases, with 11 bases between them. This CDR3 region has 15 residues. Germline CDR1 and CDR2: SEHNR and FQNEAQ (reference sequence). The DNA of the CDR3 is TGTGCCAGCAGCCCTCACGAAGGCTCTGGAAACACCATATATTTT. Translating gives CASSPHEGSGNTIYF.

The chain combines TRBV11-2 with TRBJ2-5; 12 nucleotides line up with TRBD2. The CDR3 covers 16 residues. Looked up from germline, CDR1 is SGHAT and CDR2 is FQNNGV. Trimming took 5 bases from V and 0 from J; bases not matched to a gene: 4. The CDR3 region is CASSRGLAGYQETQYF. DNA for the CDR3: TGTGCCAGCAGCCGGGGACTAGCGGGCTACCAAGAGACCCAGTACTTC.

This clonotype was recorded a few times. J is TRBJ2-3 and V is TRBV7-2; D is undetermined. Germline V gene lookup returns CDR1 SGHTA and CDR2 FQGNSA. Deletions cut 5 bases from V and 1 base from J, with 13 bases between. This CDR3 spans 15 amino acids. CDR3 coding DNA: TGTGCCAGCAGCCGGCCCTTAGGCGGCACAGATACGCAGTATTTT. Its translation: CASSRPLGGTDTQYF.

This rearrangement joins TRBV6-5 to TRBJ2-1; possible D gene TRBD2, 7 bases. The V end was cut by 0 bases, the J end by 6 bases, with 15 bases between. The CDR3 has 16 residues. Germline V gives CDR1 MNHEY, CDR2 SVGAGI. In DNA form, the CDR3 reads TGTGCCAGCAGTTACTCGTGGGGGGGCAGCGGCAATGAGCAGTTCTTC. Translation gives CASSYSWGGSGNEQFF.

The J gene is TRBJ2-3, the V gene TRBV20-1; 10 bases align to TRBD2. CDR3 size: 16 residues. Germline V gene lookup returns CDR1 DFQATT and CDR2 SNEGSKA (reference sequence). V dropped 0 bases and J dropped 6; count of bases not matched to a gene: 9. The CDR3 spells CSARDTSGRAPDTQYF. DNA of the CDR3: TGCAGTGCTAGAGATACGAGCGGGAGGGCCCCGGATACGCAGTATTTT.

This chain joins TRBV5-1 and TRBJ2-7; TRBD1 might be the D (5 bases). Germline V gene sequence: CDR1 SGHRS, CDR2 YFSETQ. V was shortened by 0 bases and J by 7 bases, with 11 bases between the two germline ends. This CDR3 comprises 13 residues. The CDR3 is CASSLVQGTEQYF. The CDR3 DNA follows: TGCGCCAGCAGCTTGGTGCAGGGTACAGAGCAGTACTTC.

Only a few counts were recorded for this clonotype. The chain carries TRBV20-1 and TRBJ2-3, with 10 bases lining up with TRBD2. Germline-derived CDR1 and CDR2 are DFQATT and SNEGSKA (reference sequence). CDR3 length equals 16 residues. V was clipped by 6 bases and J by 2 bases; unmatched bases: 11. The CDR3 here is CSAIRPGLANTDTQYF. The CDR3 DNA sequence: TGCAGTGCGATAAGACCGGGACTAGCGAACACAGATACGCAGTATTTT.

The sample holds a few counts of this clonotype. The chain combines TRBV7-2 with TRBJ2-3; TRBD2 is a possible D gene (6 bases). Trimming pared 3 bases from V and 2 bases from J, leaving 18 bases between. Germline CDR1 and CDR2: SGHTA and FQGNSA. The CDR3 sequence is 17 residues long. The DNA for the CDR3 is TGTGCCAGCAGCTTTAGGGGACTGGGCCCACCCACAGATACGCAGTATTTT. This codes for CASSFRGLGPPTDTQYF.

V is TRBV5-1 and J is TRBJ2-2; TRBD2 aligns across 8 bases. This CDR3 spans 16 amino acids. From germline, CDR1 is SGHRS and CDR2 YFSETQ. V was clipped by 2 bases and J by 4 bases; unmatched bases: 7. CDR3 DNA sequence: TGCGCCAGCAGCTTAGGAGCGGGAGTGGTCACCGGGGAGCTGTTTTTT. It specifies CASSLGAGVVTGELFF. The entire variable domain, with the rest obtained from reference TRBV5-1 and TRBJ2-2, is as follows: KAGVTQTPRYLIKTRGQQVTLSCSPISGHRSVSWYQQTPGQGLQFLFEYFSETQRNKGNFPGRFSGRQFSNSRSEMNVSTLELGDSALYLCASSLGAGVVTGELFFGEGSRLTVL.

About this clonotype: A read error may account for a junction end that differs from germline. This chain links TRBV11-2 with TRBJ2-6, with 8 bases aligning to TRBD1. CDR1 is SGHAT and CDR2 is FQNNGV in the germline V gene. The CDR3 is made up of 16 amino acids. The CDR3 DNA sequence: TGTGGCAGCAGCATGATGACAGGGGCTGGGGCCAACGTCCTGACTTTC. It translates to CGSSMMTGAGANVLTF.

This clonotype has more than one count but fewer than ten. This sequence joins TRBV15 and TRBJ2-1; no clear D. The CDR3 contains 14 residues. Germline assignment: CDR1 LNHNV and CDR2 YYDKDF (reference sequence). V was shortened by 1 base and J by 4 bases, with 8 bases between the two germline ends. The CDR3 region is CATSRAVSYNEQFF. The CDR3 DNA follows: TGTGCCACCAGCAGAGCCGTTTCGTACAATGAGCAGTTCTTC.

This clonotype has a handful of counts. The gene calls are TRBV29-1 and TRBJ2-2; TRBD2 matches 13 bases. CDR3 length: 17 amino acids. V lost 6 bases to trimming and J lost 4 bases; unmatched junction nucleotides: 11. Germline CDR1 is SQVTM and CDR2 is ANQGSEA. The CDR3 here is CSVPRTSGRGGTGELFF. The CDR3 nucleotides are TGCAGCGTGCCTCGGACTAGCGGGAGAGGTGGCACCGGGGAGCTGTTTTTT.

The chain recombines TRBV29-1 with TRBJ2-1, with 8 bases identical to TRBD1. Germline CDR1 and CDR2: SQVTM and ANQGSEA. The CDR3 consists of 14 residues. With 8 bases clipped from V and 3 bases from J, the junction kept 9 bases outside the gene matches. The CDR3 coding sequence is TGCAGCATTTTACCGGGACAGGACTACAATGAGCAGTTCTTC. Amino acid sequence: CSILPGQDYNEQFF.

This clonotype was picked up a small number of times. J is TRBJ2-4 and V is TRBV6-5, with D unclear. CDR1 is MNHEY and CDR2 is SVGAGI in the germline V gene. The CDR3 contains 13 residues. The V and J ends lost 6 bases and 0 bases respectively, with 6 bases between them. CDR3 sequence reads: CASRRLAKNIQYF. As DNA, the CDR3 is TGTGCCAGCAGGCGTTTAGCCAAAAACATTCAGTACTTC.

To note about this clonotype: The junction shows a germline mismatch at one end, possibly a read error. The chain recombines TRBV7-9 with TRBJ2-2, with 7 positions matching TRBD1. The CDR3 spans 15 residues. Germline V gives CDR1 SEHNR, CDR2 FQNEAQ (reference sequence). The CDR3 sequence is CASRQDRATTGEPFF. CDR3 nucleotides: TGTGCCAGCAGGCAAGACAGGGCGACCACCGGGGAGCCGTTTTTT.